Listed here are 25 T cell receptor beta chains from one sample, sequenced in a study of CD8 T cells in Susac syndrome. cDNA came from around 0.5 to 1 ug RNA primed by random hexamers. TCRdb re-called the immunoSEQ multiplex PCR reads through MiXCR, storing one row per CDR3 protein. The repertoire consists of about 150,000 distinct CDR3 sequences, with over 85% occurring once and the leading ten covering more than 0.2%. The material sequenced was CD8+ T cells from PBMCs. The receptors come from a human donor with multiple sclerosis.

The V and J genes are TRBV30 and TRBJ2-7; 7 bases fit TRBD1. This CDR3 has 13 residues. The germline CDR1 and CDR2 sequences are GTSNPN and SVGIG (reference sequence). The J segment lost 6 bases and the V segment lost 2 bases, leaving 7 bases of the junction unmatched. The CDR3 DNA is TGTGCCTGGAGTTGGGTCAGGGGGTTCGAGCAGTACTTC. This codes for CAWSWVRGFEQYF.

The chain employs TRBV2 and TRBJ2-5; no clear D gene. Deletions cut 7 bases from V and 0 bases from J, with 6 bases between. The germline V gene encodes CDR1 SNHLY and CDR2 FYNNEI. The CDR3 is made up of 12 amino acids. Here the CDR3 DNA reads TGTGCCAGCAACGTGGACCAAGAGACCCAGTACTTC. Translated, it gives CASNVDQETQYF.

CDR3 in amino acids: CATSTPGGHEKLFF. DNA for the CDR3: TGTGCCACCAGCACCCCAGGGGGCCATGAAAAACTGTTTTTT. The chain uses TRBV15 and TRBJ1-4, with 8 bases lining up with TRBD1. Per the germline V gene, CDR1 is LNHNV and CDR2 is YYDKDF (reference sequence). The CDR3 runs to 14 residues. The trim removed 4 bases at V and 6 bases at J, leaving 4 bases unmatched.

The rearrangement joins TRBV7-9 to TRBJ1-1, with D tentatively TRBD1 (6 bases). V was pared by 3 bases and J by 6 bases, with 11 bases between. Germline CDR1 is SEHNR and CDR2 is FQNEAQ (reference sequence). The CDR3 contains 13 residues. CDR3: CASSFGQRPEAFF. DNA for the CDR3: TGTGCCAGCAGCTTCGGACAGAGGCCTGAAGCTTTCTTT. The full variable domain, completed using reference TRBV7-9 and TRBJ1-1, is DTGVSQNPRHKITKRGQNVTFRCDPISEHNRLYWYRQTLGQGPEFLTYFQNEAQLEKSRLLSDRFSAERPKGSFSTLEIQRTEQGDSAMYLCASSFGQRPEAFFGQGTRLTVV.

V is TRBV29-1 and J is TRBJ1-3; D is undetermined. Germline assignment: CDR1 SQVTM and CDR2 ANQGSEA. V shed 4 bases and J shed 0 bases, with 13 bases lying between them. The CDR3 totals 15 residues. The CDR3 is CSVATDSYSGNTIYF. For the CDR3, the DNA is TGCAGCGTTGCCACCGACTCCTACTCTGGAAACACCATATATTTT.

Here the CDR3 reads CASREPGDTQYF. CDR3 nucleotide sequence: TGTGCCAGCAGGGAACCTGGTGATACGCAGTATTTT. The chain has TRBV6-5 and TRBJ2-3; no definite D call. The ends were cut back, 6 bases at V and 6 bases at J, with 10 bases in the middle. Germline CDR1 MNHEY, CDR2 SVGAGI. This CDR3 is built from 12 residues.

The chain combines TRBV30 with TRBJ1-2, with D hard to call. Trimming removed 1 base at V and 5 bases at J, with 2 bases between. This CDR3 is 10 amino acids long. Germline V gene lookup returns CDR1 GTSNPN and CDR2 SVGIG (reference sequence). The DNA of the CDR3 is TGTGCCTGGAGTGGATATGGCTACACCTTC. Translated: CAWSGYGYTF.

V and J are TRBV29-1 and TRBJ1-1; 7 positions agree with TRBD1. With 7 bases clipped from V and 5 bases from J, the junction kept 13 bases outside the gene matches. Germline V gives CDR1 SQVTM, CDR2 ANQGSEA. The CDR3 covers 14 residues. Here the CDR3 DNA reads TGCAGCGCACGAGGGACAGTCGATGTTACTGAAGCTTTCTTT. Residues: CSARGTVDVTEAFF.

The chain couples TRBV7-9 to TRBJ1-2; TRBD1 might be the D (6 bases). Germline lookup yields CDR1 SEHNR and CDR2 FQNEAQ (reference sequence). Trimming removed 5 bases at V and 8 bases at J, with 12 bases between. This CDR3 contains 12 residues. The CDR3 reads CASSPTGYGYTF. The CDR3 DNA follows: TGTGCCAGCAGCCCTACAGGGTACGGCTACACCTTC.

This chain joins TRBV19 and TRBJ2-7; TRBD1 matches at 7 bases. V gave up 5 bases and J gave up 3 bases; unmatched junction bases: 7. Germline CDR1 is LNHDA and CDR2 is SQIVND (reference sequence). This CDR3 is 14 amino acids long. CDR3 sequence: CASSYGTDGYEQYF. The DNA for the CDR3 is TGTGCCAGTAGTTATGGGACAGACGGCTACGAGCAGTACTTC.

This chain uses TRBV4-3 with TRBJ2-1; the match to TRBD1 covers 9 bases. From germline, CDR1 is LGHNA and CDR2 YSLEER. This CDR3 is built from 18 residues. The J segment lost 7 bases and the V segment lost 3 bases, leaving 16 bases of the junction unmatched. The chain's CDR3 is CASSHRQVAGQGRNEQFF. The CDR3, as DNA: TGCGCCAGCAGCCACCGGCAGGTGGCCGGACAGGGGAGGAATGAGCAGTTCTTC.

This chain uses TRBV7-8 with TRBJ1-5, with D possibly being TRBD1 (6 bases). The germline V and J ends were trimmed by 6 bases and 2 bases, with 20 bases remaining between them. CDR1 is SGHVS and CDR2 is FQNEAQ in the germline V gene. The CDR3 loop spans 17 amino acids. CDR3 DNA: TGTGCCAGCAGTAAAGATAACAGGGTATTAGGCAATCAGCCCCAGCATTTT. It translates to CASSKDNRVLGNQPQHF.

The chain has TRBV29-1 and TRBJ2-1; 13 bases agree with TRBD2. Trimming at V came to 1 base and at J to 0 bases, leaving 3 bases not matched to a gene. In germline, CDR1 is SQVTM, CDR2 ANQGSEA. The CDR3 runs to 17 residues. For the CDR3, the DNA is TGCAGCGTTGAAGGACTAGCGGGGGGACGCTCCTACAATGAGCAGTTCTTC. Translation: CSVEGLAGGRSYNEQFF.

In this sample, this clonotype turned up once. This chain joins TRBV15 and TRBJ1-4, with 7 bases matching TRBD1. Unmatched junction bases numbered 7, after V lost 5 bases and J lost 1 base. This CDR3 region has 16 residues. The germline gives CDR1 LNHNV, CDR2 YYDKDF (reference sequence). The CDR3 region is CATSVWNRGTNEKLFF. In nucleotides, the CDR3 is TGTGCCACCAGCGTATGGAACAGGGGAACTAATGAAAAACTGTTTTTT.

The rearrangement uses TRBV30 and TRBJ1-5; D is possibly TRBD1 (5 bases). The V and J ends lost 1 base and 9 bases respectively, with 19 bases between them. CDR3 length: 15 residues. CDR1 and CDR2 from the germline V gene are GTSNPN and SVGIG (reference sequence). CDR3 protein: CAWSDGTGNMSPQHF. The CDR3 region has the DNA TGTGCCTGGAGTGATGGCACAGGAAACATGTCGCCCCAGCATTTT.

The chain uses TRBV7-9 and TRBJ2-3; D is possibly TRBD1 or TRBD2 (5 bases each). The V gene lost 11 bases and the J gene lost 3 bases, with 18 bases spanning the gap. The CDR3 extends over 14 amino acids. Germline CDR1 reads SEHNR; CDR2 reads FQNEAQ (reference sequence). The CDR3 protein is CAGDQPGTTDTQYF. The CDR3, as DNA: TGTGCCGGGGACCAACCGGGTACAACAGATACGCAGTATTTT.

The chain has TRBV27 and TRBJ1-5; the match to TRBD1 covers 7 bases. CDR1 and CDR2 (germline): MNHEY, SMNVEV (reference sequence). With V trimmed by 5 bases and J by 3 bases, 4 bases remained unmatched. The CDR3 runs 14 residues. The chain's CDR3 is CASSIDRVNQPQHF. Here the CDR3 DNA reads TGTGCCAGCAGTATTGACAGGGTCAATCAGCCCCAGCATTTT.

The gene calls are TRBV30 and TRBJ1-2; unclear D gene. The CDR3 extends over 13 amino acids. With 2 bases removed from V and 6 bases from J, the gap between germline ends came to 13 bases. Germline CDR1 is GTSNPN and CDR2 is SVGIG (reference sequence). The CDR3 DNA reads TGTGCCTGGAGTCCTAGCCCGACAAATGGCTACACCTTC. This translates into CAWSPSPTNGYTF.

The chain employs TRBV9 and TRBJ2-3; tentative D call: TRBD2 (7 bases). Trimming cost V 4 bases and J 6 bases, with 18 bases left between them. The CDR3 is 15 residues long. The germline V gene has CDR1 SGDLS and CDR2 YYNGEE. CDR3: CASSPYGGAGDTQYF. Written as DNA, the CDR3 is TGTGCCAGCAGCCCCTATGGGGGGGCTGGGGATACGCAGTATTTT.

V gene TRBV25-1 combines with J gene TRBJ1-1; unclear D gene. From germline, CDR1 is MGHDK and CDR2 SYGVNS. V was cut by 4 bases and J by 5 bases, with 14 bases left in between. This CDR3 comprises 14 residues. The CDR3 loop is CASSVGEIFTEAFF. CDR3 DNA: TGTGCCAGCAGTGTTGGGGAGATTTTTACTGAAGCTTTCTTT.

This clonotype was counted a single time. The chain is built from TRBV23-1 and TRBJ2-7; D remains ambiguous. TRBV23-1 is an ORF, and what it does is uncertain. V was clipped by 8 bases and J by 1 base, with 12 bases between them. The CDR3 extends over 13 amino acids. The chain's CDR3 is CASALESSYEQYF. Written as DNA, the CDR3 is TGCGCCAGCGCCCTTGAGTCTTCCTACGAGCAGTACTTC.

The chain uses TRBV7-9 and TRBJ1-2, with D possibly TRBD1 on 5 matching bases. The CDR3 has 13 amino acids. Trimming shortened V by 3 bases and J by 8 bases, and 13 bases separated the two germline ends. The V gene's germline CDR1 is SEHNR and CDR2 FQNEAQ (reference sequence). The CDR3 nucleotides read TGTGCCAGCAGCTTGAGACGGGGGGTCGGCTACACCTTC. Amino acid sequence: CASSLRRGVGYTF.

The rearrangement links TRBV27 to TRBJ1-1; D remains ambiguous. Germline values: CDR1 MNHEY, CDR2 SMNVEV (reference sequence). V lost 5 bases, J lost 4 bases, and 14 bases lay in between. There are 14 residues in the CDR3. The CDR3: CASSLLTGGTEAFF. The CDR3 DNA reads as TGTGCCAGCAGTCTACTAACCGGTGGCACTGAAGCTTTCTTT.

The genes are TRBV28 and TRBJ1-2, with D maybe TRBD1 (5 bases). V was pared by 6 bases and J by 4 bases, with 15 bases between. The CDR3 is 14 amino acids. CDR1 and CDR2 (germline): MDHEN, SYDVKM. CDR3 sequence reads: CASSPNTGLYGYTF. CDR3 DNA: TGTGCCAGCAGCCCTAATACGGGACTCTATGGCTACACCTTC.

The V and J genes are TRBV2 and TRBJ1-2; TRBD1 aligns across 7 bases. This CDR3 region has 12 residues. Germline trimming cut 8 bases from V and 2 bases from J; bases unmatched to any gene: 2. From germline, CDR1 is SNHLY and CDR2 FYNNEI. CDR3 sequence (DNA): TGTGCCAGCGTACAGGGGAACTATGGCTACACCTTC. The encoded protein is CASVQGNYGYTF.